One and the same sample provided the 23 T cell receptor beta chains below, sequenced in a study of radiotherapy plus CTLA-4 blockade in lung cancer. Data came from immunoSEQ multiplex PCR; TCRdb stores just in-frame clones and leaves some out. The sample contains tens of thousands of clones, about four fifths of which appear only once. Source: peripheral blood, taken from a patient treated with radiotherapy plus ipilimumab. These receptors were obtained from a human donor with non-small cell lung cancer who had stable disease on radiotherapy plus ipilimumab.

The chain uses TRBV28 and TRBJ2-7; 8 nucleotides line up with TRBD1. The CDR3 is 13 residues long. With 6 bases clipped from V and 6 bases from J, the junction kept 7 bases outside the gene matches. CDR1 and CDR2 from the germline V gene are MDHEN and SYDVKM. CDR3 nucleotides: TGTGCCAGCAGCCACGGACAGGGATTCGAGCAGTACTTC. It specifies CASSHGQGFEQYF.

The V call is TRBV5-1, the J call TRBJ2-1; TRBD2 aligns across 8 bases. Germline CDR1 is SGHRS and CDR2 is YFSETQ. After removal of 1 base from V and 1 base from J, the junction contained 1 base not matched to a gene. The CDR3 contains 15 residues. Written as DNA, the CDR3 is TGCGCCAGCAGCTTGACTAGCGGTTCCTACAATGAGCAGTTCTTC. Amino acids: CASSLTSGSYNEQFF.

V is TRBV5-1 and J is TRBJ1-3; no firm D call. This CDR3 spans 16 amino acids. The ends were cut back, 4 bases at V and 0 bases at J, with 14 bases in the middle. The germline CDR1 and CDR2 sequences are SGHRS and YFSETQ. CDR3 sequence reads: CASSPVSTSSGNTIYF. The CDR3 coding sequence is TGCGCCAGCAGCCCAGTTAGTACGAGCTCTGGAAACACCATATATTTT.

This chain links TRBV7-2 with TRBJ2-5; D might be TRBD2 (6 bases). V was clipped by 3 bases and J by 1 base, with 12 bases between them. Germline V gives CDR1 SGHTA, CDR2 FQGNSA. The CDR3 contains 15 residues. This chain's CDR3 is CASSFPTRGQETQYF. The CDR3 nucleotides are TGTGCCAGCAGCTTCCCGACTAGGGGCCAAGAGACCCAGTACTTC.

J is TRBJ2-7 and V is TRBV7-6, with TRBD1 matching 9 bases. In germline, CDR1 is SGHVS, CDR2 FNYEAQ. This CDR3 spans 14 amino acids. Losses at the gene ends were 2 bases for V and 7 bases for J; bases not matched to a gene: 6. The CDR3 coding sequence is TGTGCCAGCAGCTTAAGGACAGGGGTTGGTGAGCAGTACTTC. This gives the protein CASSLRTGVGEQYF.

The J gene is TRBJ2-1, the V gene TRBV7-6, with 11 bases lining up with TRBD2. Germline CDR1 reads SGHVS; CDR2 reads FNYEAQ. This CDR3 comprises 16 residues. V lost 5 bases and J lost 7; bases outside the gene matches: 10. CDR3 region: CASSIRVAGGLNEQFF. CDR3 nucleotides: TGTGCCAGCAGCATCCGAGTAGCGGGAGGGCTTAATGAGCAGTTCTTC. The whole variable domain, filled in from reference TRBV7-6 and TRBJ2-1, reads GAGVSQSPRYKVTKRGQDVALRCDPISGHVSLYWYRQALGQGPEFLTYFNYEAQQDKSGLPNDRFSAERPEGSISTLTIQRTEQRDSAMYRCASSIRVAGGLNEQFFGPGTRLTVL.

The chain couples TRBV5-6 to TRBJ2-1, with D possibly TRBD2 on 6 matching bases. In germline, CDR1 is SGHDT, CDR2 YYEEEE. The CDR3 has 16 amino acids. The V and J ends lost 0 bases and 4 bases respectively, with 14 bases between them. The CDR3 sequence: CASSLEGLSPYNEQFF. As DNA, the CDR3 is TGTGCCAGCAGCTTGGAAGGACTATCTCCATACAATGAGCAGTTCTTC.

The V and J genes are TRBV30 and TRBJ2-2, with a weak D call TRBD2 (5 bases). The CDR3 extends over 13 amino acids. The ends were cut back, 0 bases at V and 7 bases at J, with 9 bases in the middle. The germline V gene has CDR1 GTSNPN and CDR2 SVGIG (reference sequence). This CDR3 is CAWSVWGDGELFF. Written as DNA, the CDR3 is TGTGCCTGGAGTGTGTGGGGAGACGGGGAGCTGTTTTTT.

The CDR3 reads CASSLGTQNTEAFF. As DNA, the CDR3 is TGTGCCAGCAGCTTAGGTACACAGAACACTGAAGCTTTCTTT. The gene calls are TRBV7-3 and TRBJ1-1; D uncertain. The CDR3 totals 14 residues. From germline, CDR1 is SGHTA and CDR2 FQGTGA. Trimming cost V 2 bases and J 1 base, with 8 bases left between them.

The chain combines TRBV6-1 with TRBJ2-1; 13 positions agree with TRBD2. CDR3 length: 15 residues. Trimming cost V 5 bases and J 8 bases; bases outside gene matches: 6. Germline CDR1 MNHNS, CDR2 SASEGT. CDR3 loop: CASSSGTSGKYEQFF. The CDR3 region has the DNA TGTGCCAGCAGTTCCGGGACTAGCGGGAAATATGAGCAGTTCTTC.

The chain has TRBV9 and TRBJ1-2; 7 bases are shared with TRBD1. CDR1 is SGDLS and CDR2 is YYNGEE in the germline V gene. V trimming: 0 bases; J trimming: 4 bases; junction bases outside the gene matches: 3. CDR3 length: 14 residues. The CDR3 reads CASSVASGGYGYTF. Here the CDR3 DNA reads TGTGCCAGCAGCGTAGCTTCAGGGGGCTATGGCTACACCTTC.

The chain employs TRBV27 and TRBJ1-4; a possible D gene is TRBD1 (5 bases). Germline-derived CDR1 and CDR2 are MNHEY and SMNVEV (reference sequence). The CDR3 spans 15 residues. Trimming took 5 bases from V and 1 from J, leaving 11 bases between them. The CDR3 DNA reads as TGTGCCAGCAGTGCCTGGGACGGAACTAATGAAAAACTGTTTTTT. It translates to CASSAWDGTNEKLFF.

The chain links TRBV5-1 to TRBJ2-5, with 7 bases aligning to TRBD1. Germline CDR1 is SGHRS and CDR2 is YFSETQ. The CDR3 has 16 residues. V lost 4 bases and J lost 1; bases outside the gene matches: 10. The CDR3, as DNA: TGCGCCAGCAGCCCTAGGGACAGCAGCAGCCAAGAGACCCAGTACTTC. Encoded protein: CASSPRDSSSQETQYF.

The gene calls are TRBV5-8 and TRBJ2-2; TRBD1 is a possible D gene (6 bases). The V and J ends lost 0 bases and 2 bases respectively, with 8 bases between them. The CDR3 runs to 15 residues. Germline values: CDR1 SGHTS, CDR2 YDEGEE. Written as DNA, the CDR3 is TGTGCCAGCAGCTTGGACAGGGCTAACACCGGGGAGCTGTTTTTT. It translates to CASSLDRANTGELFF.

Here the CDR3 DNA reads TGCGCCAGCAGCTTGGGGACCCAGACGAACTATGGCTACACCTTC. Its protein product is CASSLGTQTNYGYTF. The rearrangement links TRBV5-1 to TRBJ1-2; D is ambiguous. CDR3 size: 15 residues. With 0 bases removed from V and 2 bases from J, the gap between germline ends came to 11 bases. Per the germline V gene, CDR1 is SGHRS and CDR2 is YFSETQ.

The rearrangement uses TRBV6-5 and TRBJ1-1, with TRBD1 matching 7 bases. CDR1 and CDR2 (germline): MNHEY, SVGAGI. The junction had 9 bases not matched to a gene; V was cut back by 8 bases and J by 0 bases. The CDR3 has 15 residues. CDR3 DNA sequence: TGTGCCAGCGGAAACAGGGGCCCTATGAACACTGAAGCTTTCTTT. This codes for CASGNRGPMNTEAFF.

V is TRBV18 and J is TRBJ2-1; D perhaps matches TRBD1 (5 bases). The germline V and J ends were trimmed by 2 bases and 8 bases, with 10 bases remaining between them. Per the germline V gene, CDR1 is KGHSH and CDR2 is LQKENI. This CDR3 spans 13 amino acids. CDR3 in amino acids: CASSPTQADEQFF. The CDR3 nucleotides are TGTGCCAGCTCACCAACACAGGCCGATGAGCAGTTCTTC.

This clone was seen many times. The chain is built from TRBV4-2 and TRBJ1-5; D is undetermined. CDR3 length: 15 amino acids. V lost 0 bases and J lost 9, with 15 bases in between. Germline values: CDR1 LGHNA, CDR2 YNFKEQ. CDR3 bases: TGTGCCAGCAGCCAAGACGAGGCAGTCAACGGGCCCCAGCATTTT. Amino acid sequence: CASSQDEAVNGPQHF.

The rearrangement uses TRBV6-5 and TRBJ1-6, with D perhaps matching TRBD1 (5 bases). The CDR3 is made up of 16 amino acids. The germline V and J ends were trimmed by 4 bases and 7 bases, with 17 bases remaining between them. Germline CDR1 MNHEY, CDR2 SVGAGI. CDR3 sequence reads: CASSWGFGRENSPLHF. The CDR3 DNA reads as TGTGCCAGCAGTTGGGGCTTCGGACGGGAAAATTCACCCCTCCACTTT.

This clone was recorded once. The chain joins TRBV9 to TRBJ1-6; D unclear. The germline gives CDR1 SGDLS, CDR2 YYNGEE. The CDR3 consists of 15 residues. The V end was cut by 4 bases, the J end by 7 bases, with 15 bases between. CDR3 sequence (DNA): TGTGCCAGCAGCCTCGCGGCCCCCCAGAATTCACCCCTCCACTTT. This sequence encodes CASSLAAPQNSPLHF.

V gene TRBV28 combines with J gene TRBJ1-6, with D unclear. Trimming pared 6 bases from V and 12 bases from J, leaving 12 bases between. The CDR3 spans 12 residues. Germline V lookup: CDR1 MDHEN, CDR2 SYDVKM. For the CDR3, the DNA is TGTGCCAGCAGCGGATTGGGGAAACCCCTCCACTTT. Protein sequence: CASSGLGKPLHF.

The chain uses TRBV29-1 and TRBJ2-2, with D perhaps given as TRBD1 or TRBD2 (6 bases each). Per the germline V gene, CDR1 is SQVTM and CDR2 is ANQGSEA. The CDR3 sequence is 16 residues long. The V end was cut by 4 bases, the J end by 4 bases, with 19 bases between. CDR3 residues: CSVVKGGSVFTGELFF. DNA for the CDR3: TGCAGCGTTGTAAAGGGGGGAAGTGTATTCACCGGGGAGCTGTTTTTT.

The chain couples TRBV28 to TRBJ1-3, with a possible D match to TRBD1 (6 bases). The CDR3 covers 12 residues. CDR1 MDHEN and CDR2 SYDVKM come from the germline V gene. V lost 6 bases to trimming and J lost 4 bases, with 7 bases between them. For the CDR3, the DNA is TGTGCCAGCAGGGGGGCGGGAAACACCATATATTTT. Its protein is CASRGAGNTIYF.